Included here is one T cell receptor beta chain sequence, with context. Antigen unknown. This sample is part of a study of response to subunit inactivated influenza vaccine. General study findings and limits: Authors suggested each seasonal influenza vaccination recruits few new T cells.

TCRdb fed the RT-PCR reads into MiXCR, producing one record per CDR3 protein. The data show roughly 700,000 distinct CDR3 sequences, approximately 14% seen once. The source of this sequence is a man aged 45-65 years who received an inactivated influenza vaccine. The specimen comprised PBMCs from blood, sampled 11 to 12 days after vaccination.

In DNA form, the CDR3 reads TGCGCCAGCAGCCAAGCCGACGGGACAGGCTCTTCCTACGAGCAGTACTTC. This sequence encodes CASSQADGTGSSYEQYF. The chain combines TRBV4-1 with TRBJ2-7; 8 bases align to TRBD1. With 1 base clipped from V and 1 base from J, the junction kept 9 bases outside the gene matches. Per the germline V gene, CDR1 is MGHRA and CDR2 is YSYEKL. The length of the CDR3 is 17 residues.